This T cell receptor beta chain was documented in a study of blood T cells in healthy people across ages. Study observations and caveats: Older individuals had lower TCR beta diversity per million T cells (the decline was roughly linear). With naive T cell percentage, TCR beta diversity showed a strong correlation.

This clonotype was detected a few times. Its target is not known. Trimming pared 0 bases from V and 4 bases from J, leaving 17 bases between. This CDR3 has 17 amino acids. Germline V CDR1 and CDR2: LGHNA, YNFKEQ. A second PCR of 7 to 11 cycles used a sample-barcoded 5' primer and a J-beta primer mix. MiXCR was run by TCRdb on the 5' RACE reads, yielding one entry per CDR3 protein. The sample lists approximately 900,000 distinct CDR3 sequences, approximately 32% occurring once. These data were likewise used in another study, on T cells of mothers and their children. That paper adds: Thymic selection molds TCR recombination output in a comparable way in related and unrelated pairs.

This sequence originates from a woman aged 40 to 50 in good health. The sample taken for sequencing was blood. This chain connects TRBV4-2 to TRBJ2-3; TRBD2 might be the D (7 bases). CDR3 DNA: TGTGCCAGCAGCCAAGAGTCTGGGGGGGGGCGGGCAGATACGCAGTATTTT. It specifies CASSQESGGGRADTQYF.